These T cell receptor beta chains were read from a single sample in a study of somatic mutations in cytotoxic T cells in rheumatoid arthritis. This table comes from immunoSEQ multiplex PCR, and its TCRdb copy is limited to in-frame clones, with some not included. Of roughly 20,000 clones in the sample, over 70% are singletons; the top ten hold roughly 10%. The sequenced sample consisted of CD8+ T cells sorted from blood. The receptors stem from an adult with rheumatoid arthritis. CDR3s include the opening cysteine and the closing phenylalanine or tryptophan. A D gene is named only where the DNA matches it firmly. For some rows the clone size is stated as once, few or many, or as a class when expanded; others skip it.

NA	NA	TRBV9	TRBJ1-1	CASSVATEAFF	TGTGCCAGCAGCGTAGCTACTGAAGCTTTCTTT
NA	TRBD1	TRBV9	TRBJ1-1	CASSGTGGTEAFF	TGTGCCAGCAGCGGTACAGGGGGCACTGAAGCTTTCTTT
NA	NA	TRBV7-8	TRBJ1-1	CASSPERKLDGTEAFF	TGTGCCAGCAGCCCAGAGCGGAAACTCGATGGGACTGAAGCTTTCTTT
NA	NA	TRBV4-2	TRBJ2-3	CASSQTDTQYF	TGTGCCAGCAGCCAAACAGATACGCAGTATTTT
NA	NA	TRBV13	TRBJ1-1	CASSLVASTNTEAFF	TGTGCCAGCAGCTTAGTAGCCAGTACGAACACTGAAGCTTTCTTT
NA	NA	TRBV13	TRBJ2-5	CASSLADYQETQYF	TGTGCCAGCAGCTTAGCGGACTACCAAGAGACCCAGTACTTC
NA	TRBD2	TRBV10-1	TRBJ2-1	CASSDGSSGRAWREQFF	TGCGCCAGCAGTGATGGGAGTAGCGGGAGAGCTTGGCGGGAGCAGTTCTTC
NA	NA	TRBV27	TRBJ2-7	CASSQGGRIYEQYF	TGTGCCAGCTCCCAAGGGGGGCGTATCTACGAGCAGTACTTC
few	NA	TRBV27	TRBJ1-1	CASSFQGIGTEAFF	TGTGCCAGCAGTTTCCAGGGCATCGGCACTGAAGCTTTCTTT
NA	TRBD2	TRBV11-3	TRBJ2-3	CASSMTSGPLDTQYF	TGTGCCAGCAGCATGACTAGCGGCCCTCTCGATACGCAGTATTTT
NA	TRBD1	TRBV2	TRBJ2-5	CASSQRLQGDETQYF	TGTGCCAGCAGTCAACGGCTACAGGGGGACGAGACCCAGTACTTC
NA	NA	TRBV2	TRBJ2-7	CASSDGYEQYF	TGTGCCAGCAGTGATGGGTACGAGCAGTACTTC
NA	TRBD1	TRBV13	TRBJ2-7	CASSTPGTGGAYEQYF	TGTGCCAGCAGCACCCCCGGGACAGGGGGCGCCTACGAGCAGTACTTC
once	NA	TRBV27	TRBJ2-5	CASSQGLWQETQYF	TGTGCCAGCAGTCAGGGGCTCTGGCAAGAGACCCAGTACTTC
NA	NA	TRBV7-2	TRBJ2-7	CASSFSDYEQYF	TGTGCCAGCAGCTTTTCAGACTACGAGCAGTACTTC
NA	NA	TRBV7-8	TRBJ1-1	CASSLVGEAFF	TGTGCCAGCAGCTTAGTCGGCGAAGCTTTCTTT
NA	TRBD1	TRBV5-1	TRBJ2-1	CASSPGTGGWEQFF	TGCGCCAGCAGCCCCGGGACAGGGGGGTGGGAGCAGTTCTTC
NA	TRBD1	TRBV7-9	TRBJ1-5	CASSSSTGGSNQPQHF	TGTGCCAGCAGTTCTAGTACAGGGGGGAGCAATCAGCCCCAGCATTTT
NA	NA	TRBV2	TRBJ2-1	CASTGAEQFF	TGTGCCAGCACGGGGGCGGAGCAGTTCTTC
once	NA	TRBV5-6	TRBJ2-4	CASSPGTSTRENIQYF	TGTGCCAGCAGCCCAGGGACAAGTACAAGGGAAAACATTCAGTACTTC
NA	NA	TRBV2	TRBJ2-1	CASSPLKGSTVHEQFF	TGTGCCAGCAGTCCATTGAAGGGGTCCACAGTGCATGAGCAGTTCTTC
NA	NA	TRBV9	TRBJ1-2	CASSATRDGVPFGYTF	TGTGCCAGCAGCGCCACCAGGGATGGTGTACCTTTTGGCTACACCTTC
NA	NA	TRBV27	TRBJ1-1	CASSPHPQEMNTEAFF	TGTGCCAGCAGTCCCCATCCACAGGAAATGAACACTGAAGCTTTCTTT
NA	TRBD2	TRBV7-9	TRBJ2-1	CASSYRTSGRNEQFF	TGTGCCAGCAGCTACAGGACTAGCGGGAGAAATGAGCAGTTCTTC
NA	NA	TRBV6-1	TRBJ1-1	CASRFNTEAFF	TGTGCCAGCCGGTTTAACACTGAAGCTTTCTTT
NA	TRBD2	TRBV27	TRBJ2-2	CASSLSLAGVTGELFF	TGTGCCAGCAGTTTATCGTTAGCGGGGGTTACCGGGGAGCTGTTTTTT
NA	TRBD2	TRBV6-6	TRBJ2-1	CASSFSGSSYNEQFF	TGTGCCAGCAGCTTTAGCGGGAGCAGCTACAATGAGCAGTTCTTC
NA	TRBD1	TRBV7-9	TRBJ2-7	CASSYGQGSSYEQYF	TGTGCCAGCAGCTACGGACAGGGGTCCTCCTACGAGCAGTACTTC